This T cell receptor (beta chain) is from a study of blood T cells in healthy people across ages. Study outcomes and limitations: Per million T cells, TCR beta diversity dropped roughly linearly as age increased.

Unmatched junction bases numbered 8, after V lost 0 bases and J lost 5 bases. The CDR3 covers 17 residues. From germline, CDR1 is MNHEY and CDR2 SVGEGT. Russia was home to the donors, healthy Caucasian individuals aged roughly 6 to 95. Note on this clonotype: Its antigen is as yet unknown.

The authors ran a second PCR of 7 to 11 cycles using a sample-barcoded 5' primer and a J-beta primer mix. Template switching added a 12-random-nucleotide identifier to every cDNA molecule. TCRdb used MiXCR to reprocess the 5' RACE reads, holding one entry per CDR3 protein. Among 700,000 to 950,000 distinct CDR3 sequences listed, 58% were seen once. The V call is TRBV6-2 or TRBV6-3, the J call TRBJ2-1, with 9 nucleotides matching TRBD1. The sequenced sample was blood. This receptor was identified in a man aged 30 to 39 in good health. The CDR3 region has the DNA TGTGCCAGCAGTTACTCGACTTACAGGGGGCGCCACAATGAGCAGTTCTTC. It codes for CASSYSTYRGRHNEQFF.